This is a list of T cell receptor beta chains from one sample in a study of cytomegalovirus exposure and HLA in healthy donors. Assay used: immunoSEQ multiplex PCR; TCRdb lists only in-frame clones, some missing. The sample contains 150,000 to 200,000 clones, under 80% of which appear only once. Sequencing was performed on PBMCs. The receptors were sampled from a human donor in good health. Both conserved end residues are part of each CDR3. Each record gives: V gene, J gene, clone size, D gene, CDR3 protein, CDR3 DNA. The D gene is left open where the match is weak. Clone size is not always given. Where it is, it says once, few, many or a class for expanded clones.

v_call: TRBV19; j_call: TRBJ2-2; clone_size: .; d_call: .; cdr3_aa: CASSTLTTGELFF; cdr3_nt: TGTGCCAGTAGCACCTTGACAACCGGGGAGCTGTTTTTT
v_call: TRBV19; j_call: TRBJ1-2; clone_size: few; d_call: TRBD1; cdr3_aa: CASRDGGQGSGYTF; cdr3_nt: TGTGCCAGTAGGGACGGAGGACAGGGATCTGGCTACACCTTC
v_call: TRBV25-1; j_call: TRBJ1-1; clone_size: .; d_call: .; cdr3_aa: CASSNLGGNTEAFF; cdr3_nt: TGTGCCAGCAGTAACCTCGGGGGGAACACTGAAGCTTTCTTT
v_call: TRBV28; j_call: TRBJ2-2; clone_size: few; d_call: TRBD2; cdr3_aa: CASVPSGAIGELFF; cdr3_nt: TGTGCCAGCGTACCTAGCGGGGCGATCGGGGAGCTGTTTTTT
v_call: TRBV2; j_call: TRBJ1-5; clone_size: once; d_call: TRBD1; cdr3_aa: CASRRGQAGQPQHF; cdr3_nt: TGTGCCAGCAGAAGGGGACAGGCGGGTCAGCCCCAGCATTTT
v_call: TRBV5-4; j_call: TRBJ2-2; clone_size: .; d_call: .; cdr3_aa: CASSLIQNTGELFF; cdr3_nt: TGTGCCAGCAGCTTAATACAGAACACCGGGGAGCTGTTTTTT
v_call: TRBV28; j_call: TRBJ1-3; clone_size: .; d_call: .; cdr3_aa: CASSTGNSGNTIYF; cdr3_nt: TGTGCCAGCAGTACAGGGAACTCTGGAAACACCATATATTTT
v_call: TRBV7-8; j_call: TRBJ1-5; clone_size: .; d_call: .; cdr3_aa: CASSPMSGYGQPQHF; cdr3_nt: TGTGCCAGCAGCCCAATGTCGGGATATGGGCAGCCCCAGCATTTT
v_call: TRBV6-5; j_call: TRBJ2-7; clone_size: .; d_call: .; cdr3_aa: CASSIDMSPYEQYF; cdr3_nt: TGTGCCAGCAGTATCGACATGTCTCCCTACGAGCAGTACTTC
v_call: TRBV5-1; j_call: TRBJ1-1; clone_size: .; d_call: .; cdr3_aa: CASSFEWADTENTEAFF; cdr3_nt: TGCGCCAGCAGCTTTGAATGGGCCGACACGGAGAACACTGAAGCTTTCTTT
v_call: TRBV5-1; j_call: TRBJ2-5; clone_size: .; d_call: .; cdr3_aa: CASSLDTSAETQYF; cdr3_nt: TGCGCCAGCAGCTTGGACACTAGTGCCGAGACCCAGTACTTC
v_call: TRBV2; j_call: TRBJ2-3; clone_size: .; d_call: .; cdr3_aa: CASSVAPNTDTQYF; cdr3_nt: TGTGCCAGCAGTGTTGCGCCTAACACAGATACGCAGTATTTT
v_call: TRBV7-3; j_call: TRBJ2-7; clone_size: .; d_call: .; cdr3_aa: CASSLNPAGEQYF; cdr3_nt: TGTGCCAGCAGCTTAAATCCAGCGGGCGAGCAGTACTTC
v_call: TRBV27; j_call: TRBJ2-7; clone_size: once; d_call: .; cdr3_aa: CASTGQGGILEQYF; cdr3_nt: TGTGCCAGCACTGGCCAGGGGGGAATTCTCGAGCAGTACTTC
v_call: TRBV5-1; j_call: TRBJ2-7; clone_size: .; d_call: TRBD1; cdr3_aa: CASSYGDRDEQYF; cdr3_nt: TGCGCCAGCAGCTACGGGGACAGGGACGAGCAGTACTTC
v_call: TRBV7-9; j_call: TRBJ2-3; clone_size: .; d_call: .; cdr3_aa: CASSSPSRGTDTQYF; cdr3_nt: TGTGCCAGCAGCTCCCCTAGCAGAGGCACAGATACGCAGTATTTT
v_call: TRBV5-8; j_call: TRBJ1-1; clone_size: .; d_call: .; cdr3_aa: CASSFNRNTEAFF; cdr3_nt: TGTGCCAGCAGCTTCAACAGGAACACTGAAGCTTTCTTT
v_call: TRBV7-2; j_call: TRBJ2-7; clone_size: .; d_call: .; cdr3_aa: CASSLDSDSLSYEQYF; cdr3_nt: TGTGCCAGCAGCTTAGACTCGGACAGCCTATCCTACGAGCAGTACTTC
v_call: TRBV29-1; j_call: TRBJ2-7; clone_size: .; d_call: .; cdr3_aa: CSVYPIAPGQSQGGEQYF; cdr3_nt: TGCAGCGTCTACCCCATTGCCCCGGGACAAAGCCAGGGTGGCGAGCAGTACTTC
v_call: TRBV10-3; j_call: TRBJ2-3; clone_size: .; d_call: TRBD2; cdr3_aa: CAITSTSVTDTQYF; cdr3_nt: TGTGCCATCACCTCGACTAGCGTCACAGATACGCAGTATTTT
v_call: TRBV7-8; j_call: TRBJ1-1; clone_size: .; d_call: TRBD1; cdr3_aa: CASSLRQGFSEAFF; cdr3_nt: TGTGCCAGCAGCCTAAGACAGGGATTTTCTGAAGCTTTCTTT
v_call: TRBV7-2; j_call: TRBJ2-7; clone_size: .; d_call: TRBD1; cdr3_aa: CASSLVLQGPYEQYF; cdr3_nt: TGTGCCAGCAGCTTAGTTTTACAGGGGCCCTACGAGCAGTACTTC
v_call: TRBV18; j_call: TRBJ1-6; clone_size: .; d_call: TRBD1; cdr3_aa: CASSGGTGGSPLHF; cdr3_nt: TGTGCCAGCTCAGGAGGGACAGGGGGGTCACCCCTCCACTTT
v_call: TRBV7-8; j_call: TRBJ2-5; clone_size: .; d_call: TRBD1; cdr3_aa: CASSSRTGQETQYF; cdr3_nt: TGTGCCAGCAGCTCAAGGACAGGGCAAGAGACCCAGTACTTC
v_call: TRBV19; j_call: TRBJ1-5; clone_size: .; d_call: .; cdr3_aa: CASSMALSQPQHF; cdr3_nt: TGTGCCAGTAGTATGGCCTTAAGTCAGCCCCAGCATTTT
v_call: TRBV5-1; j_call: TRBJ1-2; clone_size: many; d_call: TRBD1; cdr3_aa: CASSPWPRTGDGYTF; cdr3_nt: TGCGCCAGCAGCCCCTGGCCTCGGACAGGGGACGGCTACACCTTC
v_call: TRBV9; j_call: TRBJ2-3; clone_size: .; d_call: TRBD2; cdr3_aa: CASSSTSGGRGTQYF; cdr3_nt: TGTGCCAGCAGCTCGACTAGCGGGGGGCGGGGTACGCAGTATTTT
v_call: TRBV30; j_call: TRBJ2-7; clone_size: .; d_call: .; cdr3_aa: CAWSERGREQYF; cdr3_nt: TGTGCCTGGAGTGAACGGGGGAGAGAGCAGTACTTC
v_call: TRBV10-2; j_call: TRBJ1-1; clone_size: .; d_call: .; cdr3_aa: CASSDTRAEAFF; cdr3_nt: TGCGCCAGCAGTGATACTAGGGCGGAAGCTTTCTTT
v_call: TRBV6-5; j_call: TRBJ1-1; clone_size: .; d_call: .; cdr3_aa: CASSFNQGGWTEAFF; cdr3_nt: TGTGCCAGCAGTTTTAACCAGGGAGGGTGGACTGAAGCTTTCTTT
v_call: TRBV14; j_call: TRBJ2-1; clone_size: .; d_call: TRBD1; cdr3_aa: CASSYGTGGSEQFF; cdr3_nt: TGTGCCAGCAGCTACGGGACAGGGGGCAGTGAGCAGTTCTTC